Below, 13 T cell receptor beta chains from the same sample are listed, as sequenced in a study of T cell responses to AZD1222 COVID-19 vaccine. Sequenced by immunoSEQ multiplex PCR; TCRdb stores in-frame clones only, minus some. The sample lists some 200,000 clones, roughly 93% occurring once. Sequenced material: peripheral blood, taken on day 0 of AZD1222 vaccination. These receptors were obtained from an adult in good health.

This clone was found once. The V and J genes are TRBV7-3 and TRBJ2-2, with 8 bases matching TRBD1. Germline loops: CDR1 SGHTA, CDR2 FQGTGA. The CDR3 consists of 17 residues. With 3 bases clipped from V and 4 bases from J, the junction kept 10 bases outside the gene matches. The CDR3 DNA reads as TGTGCCAGCAGCTTCCAACGTGGACAGGGTTTCACCGGGGAGCTGTTTTTT. Its translation: CASSFQRGQGFTGELFF.

V and J are TRBV6-4 and TRBJ2-3; weak D call: TRBD2 (6 bases). CDR1 and CDR2 (germline): MRHNA, SNTAGT. V was pared by 6 bases and J by 1 base, with 11 bases between. The CDR3 covers 14 residues. This CDR3 is CASRLASGTDTQYF. The CDR3 bases are TGTGCCAGCAGATTGGCTAGCGGCACAGATACGCAGTATTTT.

CDR3 bases: TGTGCCAGCTCAGTCATAGGGACGACTAGCACAGATACGCAGTATTTT. Translated: CASSVIGTTSTDTQYF. This sequence joins TRBV18 and TRBJ2-3; D tentatively reads TRBD1 or TRBD2 (5 bases each). Germline-derived CDR1 and CDR2 are KGHSH and LQKENI. The CDR3 length is 16 residues. The V and J ends lost 5 bases and 0 bases respectively, with 15 bases between them. The entire variable domain, with the rest obtained from reference TRBV18 and TRBJ2-3, is as follows: NAGVMQNPRHLVRRRGQEARLRCSPMKGHSHVYWYRQLPEEGLKFMVYLQKENIIDESGMPKERFSAEFPKEGPSILRIQQVVRGDSAAYFCASSVIGTTSTDTQYFGPGTRLTVL.

The V gene is TRBV5-4, the J gene TRBJ2-7; D tentatively fits TRBD1 or TRBD2 (5 bases each). The length of the CDR3 is 18 residues. V was shortened by 0 bases and J by 6 bases, with 25 bases between the two germline ends. From germline, CDR1 is SGHNT and CDR2 YYREEE (reference sequence). The CDR3 sequence is CASSLASVGDGFYLEQYF. The CDR3 region has the DNA TGTGCCAGCAGCTTGGCCTCGGTAGGGGACGGGTTTTATCTCGAGCAGTACTTC.

The chain combines TRBV18 with TRBJ1-2; 9 bases map to TRBD1. Germline V gene lookup returns CDR1 KGHSH and CDR2 LQKENI. V trimming: 4 bases; J trimming: 4 bases; junction bases outside the gene matches: 4. The CDR3 runs 14 residues. DNA for the CDR3: TGTGCCAGCTCACGGGGACAGGGACTCTATGGCTACACCTTC. Translated, it gives CASSRGQGLYGYTF.

This sequence joins TRBV15 and TRBJ1-3, with TRBD1 identical over 7 bases. V shed 7 bases and J 2 bases; nucleotides not matched to a gene: 8. There are 15 residues in the CDR3. Germline V lookup: CDR1 LNHNV, CDR2 YYDKDF (reference sequence). CDR3 region: CATKKGASAGNTIYF. In nucleotides, the CDR3 is TGTGCCACCAAAAAGGGGGCGTCGGCTGGAAACACCATATATTTT. Complete variable domain (other parts from reference TRBV15 and TRBJ1-3): DAMVIQNPRYQVTQFGKPVTLSCSQTLNHNVMYWYQQKSSQAPKLLFHYYDKDFNNEADTPDNFQSRRPNTSFCFLDIRSPGLGDTAMYLCATKKGASAGNTIYFGEGSWLTVV.

The chain recombines TRBV18 with TRBJ2-2; D may be TRBD2 (5 bases). Germline V gene lookup returns CDR1 KGHSH and CDR2 LQKENI. V was trimmed by 1 base and J by 0 bases, leaving 6 bases between them. CDR3 length: 15 residues. Here the CDR3 reads CASSPQLANTGELFF. The DNA for the CDR3 is TGTGCCAGCTCACCACAACTAGCGAACACCGGGGAGCTGTTTTTT.

V usage is TRBV5-1 and J usage is TRBJ1-5; 8 positions match TRBD1. Germline values: CDR1 SGHRS, CDR2 YFSETQ. V was pared by 0 bases and J by 2 bases, with 19 bases of the junction left unmatched. The CDR3 runs 21 residues. The DNA of the CDR3 is TGCGCCAGCAGCTTGGCGTCTTTTACAGGGGGTGGGCTATTGCGCAATCAGCCCCAGCATTTT. Residues: CASSLASFTGGGLLRNQPQHF.

The chain couples TRBV7-2 to TRBJ1-2; D is unclear. Trimming took 0 bases from V and 8 from J, leaving 22 bases between them. The CDR3 consists of 17 residues. Germline-derived CDR1 and CDR2 are SGHTA and FQGNSA. CDR3 coding DNA: TGTGCCAGCAGCTTAGCTCCAGCCTCCCGGGCGGCGGAGGGCTACACCTTC. Protein product: CASSLAPASRAAEGYTF.

The V call is TRBV11-1, the J call TRBJ2-7; possibly TRBD2 for D (6 bases). Trimming cost V 4 bases and J 5 bases, with 15 bases left between them. The CDR3 length is 14 residues. The germline V gene encodes CDR1 SGHAT and CDR2 FQDESV (reference sequence). The CDR3 sequence is CASSSGRGSHEQYF. Written as DNA, the CDR3 is TGTGCCAGCAGCTCGGGACGGGGGTCCCACGAGCAGTACTTC.

The chain links TRBV7-2 to TRBJ1-6; 7 nucleotides agree with TRBD1. V was clipped by 2 bases and J by 5 bases; unmatched bases: 3. Germline V gene data show CDR1 as SGHTA and CDR2 as FQGNSA. The CDR3 spans 15 residues. The CDR3 protein is CASSLLGTDNSPLHF. In DNA, the CDR3 is TGTGCCAGCAGCTTATTAGGGACAGATAATTCACCCCTCCACTTT.

This chain links TRBV12-5 with TRBJ1-4; 7 bases line up with TRBD1. V lost 2 bases and J lost 6; bases outside the gene matches: 12. The germline gives CDR1 LGHNT, CDR2 FRNRAP. CDR3 length equals 17 residues. The CDR3 DNA reads as TGTGCTAGTGGTTTGAACAGGGGAATTATCCCGTATGAAAAACTGTTTTTT. Amino acids: CASGLNRGIIPYEKLFF.

This clone was counted only a few times. The chain uses TRBV19 and TRBJ2-5; 7 positions match TRBD2. This CDR3 region has 14 residues. Germline CDR1 is LNHDA and CDR2 is SQIVND (reference sequence). Trimming removed 6 bases from V and 5 bases from J; junction bases left unmatched: 9. The CDR3 DNA reads TGTGCCAGTAGACCTATGGGGGGGTCGGAGACCCAGTACTTC. This codes for CASRPMGGSETQYF. Full variable domain (outside the CDR3, taken from reference TRBV19 and TRBJ2-5): DGGITQSPKYLFRKEGQNVTLSCEQNLNHDAMYWYRQDPGQGLRLIYYSQIVNDFQKGDIAEGYSVSREKKESFPLTVTSAQKNPTAFYLCASRPMGGSETQYFGPGTRLLVL.